A selection of T cell receptor beta chains follows, all from one sample in a study of PD-L1 blockade in urothelial cancer. Libraries were prepared by immunoSEQ multiplex PCR; TCRdb keeps only in-frame clonotypes and omits some of them. The repertoire holds some 120,000 clones, with around 89% as singletons. The source was PBMCs, collected around atezolizumab (anti-PD-L1) treatment. The receptor source for this set is a man aged 55 to 70 with urothelial cancer. The CDR3 runs from the conserved cysteine through the conserved F or W. The D gene is left open where the match is weak. Only some rows state a clone size, as once, few, many or a class for expanded clones.

>TRBJ2-7|TRBD1|.|TRBV12-5
CASGLVLQGAISYEQYF
TGTGCTAGTGGTTTGGTACTACAGGGGGCAATAAGCTACGAGCAGTACTTC
>TRBJ1-2|TRBD1|.|TRBV18
CASSYGQGGYGYTF
TGTGCCAGCTCATACGGACAGGGCGGCTATGGCTACACCTTC
>TRBJ2-7|.|.|TRBV21-1
CARRGNYEQYF
TGTGCCAGACGGGGAAACTACGAGCAGTACTTC
>TRBJ2-5|TRBD2|.|TRBV11-2
CASSNQGLAGETQYF
TGTGCCAGCAGCAATCAAGGACTAGCGGGGGAGACCCAGTACTTC
>TRBJ2-7|.|.|TRBV25-1
CASSEAQVSSYEQYF
TGTGCCAGCAGTGAGGCTCAGGTGAGCTCCTACGAGCAGTACTTC
>TRBJ2-7|.|.|TRBV13
CASSLVQASTYEQYF
TGTGCCAGCAGCTTAGTACAGGCCTCTACCTACGAGCAGTACTTC
>TRBJ1-3|.|once|TRBV12-2
CASRAPQGNSGNTIYF
TGTGCAAGTCGCGCCCCGCAGGGGAACTCTGGAAACACCATATATTTT
>TRBJ1-3|TRBD1|.|TRBV28
CASSSFQGALGNTIYF
TGTGCCAGCAGTTCCTTTCAGGGGGCGCTTGGAAACACCATATATTTT
>TRBJ1-5|.|.|TRBV19
CASSSSTRGPQHF
TGTGCCAGTAGTTCCTCGACTCGGGGGCCCCAGCATTTT
>TRBJ2-1|TRBD1|once|TRBV2
CASTESQGAGNEQFF
TGTGCCAGCACCGAGTCCCAGGGGGCGGGCAATGAGCAGTTCTTC
>TRBJ2-1|.|.|TRBV7-8
CASSLREAFSYNEQFF
TGTGCCAGCAGCTTAAGGGAGGCTTTCTCCTACAATGAGCAGTTCTTC
>TRBJ2-6|.|.|TRBV5-1
CASSFNGETHSGANVLTF
TGCGCCAGCAGCTTTAACGGGGAAACCCACTCTGGGGCCAACGTCCTGACTTTC
>TRBJ2-7|TRBD1|.|TRBV28
CASMFSGQGNEQYF
TGTGCCAGCATGTTTTCGGGACAGGGGAACGAGCAGTACTTC
>TRBJ2-2|TRBD2|once|TRBV7-3
CASSLTAGGATGELFF
TGTGCCAGCAGCTTAACAGCGGGGGGTGCCACCGGGGAGCTGTTTTTT
>TRBJ2-5|TRBD1|.|TRBV7-9
CASTRAGTGRETQYF
TGTGCCAGCACGAGGGCGGGGACAGGGAGGGAGACCCAGTACTTC
>TRBJ2-3|.|.|TRBV5-8
CASRAGRAGTDTQYF
TGTGCCAGCAGGGCGGGAAGAGCGGGCACAGATACGCAGTATTTT
>TRBJ2-6|TRBD1|.|TRBV27
CASSPTGDGANVLTF
TGTGCCAGCAGCCCGACAGGGGACGGGGCCAACGTCCTGACTTTC
>TRBJ2-5|.|.|TRBV6-6
CASSSGETQYF
TGTGCCAGCAGTTCCGGGGAGACCCAGTACTTC
>TRBJ1-2|.|.|TRBV2
CASKGQFYGYTF
TGTGCCAGCAAGGGGCAGTTCTATGGCTACACCTTC
>TRBJ2-7|.|.|TRBV27
CASSLRGTSYEQYF
TGTGCCAGCAGTTTGCGAGGTACCTCCTACGAGCAGTACTTC